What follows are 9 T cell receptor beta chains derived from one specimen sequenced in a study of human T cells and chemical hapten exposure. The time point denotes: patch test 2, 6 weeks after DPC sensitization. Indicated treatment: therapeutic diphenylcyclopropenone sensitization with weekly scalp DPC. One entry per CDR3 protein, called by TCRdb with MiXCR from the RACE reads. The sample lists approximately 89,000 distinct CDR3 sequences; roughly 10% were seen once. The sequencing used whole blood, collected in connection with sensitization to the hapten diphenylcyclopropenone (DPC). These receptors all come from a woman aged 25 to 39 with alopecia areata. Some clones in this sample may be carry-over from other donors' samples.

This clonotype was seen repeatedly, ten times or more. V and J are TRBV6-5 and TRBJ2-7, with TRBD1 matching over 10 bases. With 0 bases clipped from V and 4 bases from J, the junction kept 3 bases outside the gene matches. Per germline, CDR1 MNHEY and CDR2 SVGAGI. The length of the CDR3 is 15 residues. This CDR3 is CASSYSSGQGYEQYF. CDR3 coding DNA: TGTGCCAGCAGTTACTCGTCGGGACAGGGGTACGAGCAGTACTTC.

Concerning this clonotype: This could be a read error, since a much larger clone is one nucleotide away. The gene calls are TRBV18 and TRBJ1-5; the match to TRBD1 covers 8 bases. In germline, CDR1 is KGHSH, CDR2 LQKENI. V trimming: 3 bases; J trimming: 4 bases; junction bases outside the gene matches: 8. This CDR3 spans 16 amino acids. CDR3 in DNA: TGTGCCAGCTCACCTCCAGGGGGCTTCGGTAATCAGCCCCAGCATTTT. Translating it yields CASSPPGGFGNQPQHF.

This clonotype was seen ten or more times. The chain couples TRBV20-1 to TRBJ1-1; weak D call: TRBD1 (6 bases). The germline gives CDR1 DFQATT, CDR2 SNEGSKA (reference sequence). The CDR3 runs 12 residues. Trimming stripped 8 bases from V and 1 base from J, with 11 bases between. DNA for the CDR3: TGCAGTTGGGGACACGAGAACACTGAAGCTTTCTTT. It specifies CSWGHENTEAFF.

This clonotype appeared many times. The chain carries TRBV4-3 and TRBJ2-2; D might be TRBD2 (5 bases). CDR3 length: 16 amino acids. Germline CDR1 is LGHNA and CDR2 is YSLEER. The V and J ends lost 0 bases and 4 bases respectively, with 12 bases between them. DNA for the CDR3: TGCGCCAGCAGCCAAGAGCTAGCTACTTTCACCGGGGAGCTGTTTTTT. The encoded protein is CASSQELATFTGELFF.

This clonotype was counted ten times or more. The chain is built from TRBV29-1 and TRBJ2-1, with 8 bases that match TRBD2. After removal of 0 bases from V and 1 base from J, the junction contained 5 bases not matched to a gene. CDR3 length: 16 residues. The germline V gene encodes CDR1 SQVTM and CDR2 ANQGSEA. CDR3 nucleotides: TGCAGCGTTGAAGATCAGGAGCGGGAGTCCTACAATGAGCAGTTCTTC. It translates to CSVEDQERESYNEQFF.

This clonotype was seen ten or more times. The CDR3 protein is CASSQAGPSSYEQYF. CDR3 in DNA: TGTGCCAGCAGCCAAGCAGGGCCGTCCTCCTACGAGCAGTACTTC. The chain carries TRBV4-2 and TRBJ2-7, with a tentative D call TRBD1 (5 bases). Germline V lookup: CDR1 LGHNA, CDR2 YNFKEQ. The V end lost 1 base, the J end lost 0 bases, and 10 bases lay between the germline ends. CDR3 size: 15 residues.

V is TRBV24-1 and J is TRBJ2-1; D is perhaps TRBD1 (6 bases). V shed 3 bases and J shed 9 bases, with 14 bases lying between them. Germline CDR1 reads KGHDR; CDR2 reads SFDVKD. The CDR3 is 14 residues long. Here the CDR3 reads CATSDTERGGEQFF. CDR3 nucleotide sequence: TGTGCCACCAGTGATACGGAAAGAGGGGGTGAGCAGTTCTTC.

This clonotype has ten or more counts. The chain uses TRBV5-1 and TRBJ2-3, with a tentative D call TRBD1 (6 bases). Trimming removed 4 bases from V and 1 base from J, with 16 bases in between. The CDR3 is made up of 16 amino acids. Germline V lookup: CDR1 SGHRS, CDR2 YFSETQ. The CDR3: CASSPDRPRGTDTQYF. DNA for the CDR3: TGCGCCAGCAGCCCCGACAGGCCCAGGGGCACAGATACGCAGTATTTT.

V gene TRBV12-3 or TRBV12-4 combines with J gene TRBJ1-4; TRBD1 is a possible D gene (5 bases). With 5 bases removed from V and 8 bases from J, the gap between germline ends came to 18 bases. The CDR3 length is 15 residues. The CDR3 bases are TGTGCCAGCAGTCCACAAGAGGGGATGAGGGAAAAACTGTTTTTT. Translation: CASSPQEGMREKLFF.